This note documents a single TCR beta chain sequence. Its antigen is unidentified. Then a second PCR, running about 6 to 11 cycles, was carried out with a sample-barcoded 5' primer and a J-beta primer mix. One entry per CDR3 protein results from TCRdb running MiXCR on the 5' RACE reads. This sample has around 500,000 distinct CDR3 sequences, with about 29% found just once. This sample is part of a study of blood T cells in healthy people across ages. Whole-study findings and limits: It was held that the diversity estimates obtained from one million T cells were underestimates.

The germline gives CDR1 SGHTA, CDR2 FQGTGA. Trimming at V came to 5 bases and at J to 7 bases, leaving 5 bases not matched to a gene. This CDR3 has 13 amino acids. No fewer than 7 million PBMCs went into each sample. A further study also used this sample, focusing on T cells of mothers and their children. As reported in that work: Random nucleotides (2-4) and sample barcodes were added by the M1S primer used in the second PCR.

The material sequenced was blood. The receptor was isolated from a boy between 2 and 10 years old in good health. This chain connects TRBV7-3 to TRBJ1-3, with 7 bases matching TRBD1. In DNA form, the CDR3 reads TGTGCCAGCAGCGACAACAGGGGTAACACCATATATTTT. As protein: CASSDNRGNTIYF.